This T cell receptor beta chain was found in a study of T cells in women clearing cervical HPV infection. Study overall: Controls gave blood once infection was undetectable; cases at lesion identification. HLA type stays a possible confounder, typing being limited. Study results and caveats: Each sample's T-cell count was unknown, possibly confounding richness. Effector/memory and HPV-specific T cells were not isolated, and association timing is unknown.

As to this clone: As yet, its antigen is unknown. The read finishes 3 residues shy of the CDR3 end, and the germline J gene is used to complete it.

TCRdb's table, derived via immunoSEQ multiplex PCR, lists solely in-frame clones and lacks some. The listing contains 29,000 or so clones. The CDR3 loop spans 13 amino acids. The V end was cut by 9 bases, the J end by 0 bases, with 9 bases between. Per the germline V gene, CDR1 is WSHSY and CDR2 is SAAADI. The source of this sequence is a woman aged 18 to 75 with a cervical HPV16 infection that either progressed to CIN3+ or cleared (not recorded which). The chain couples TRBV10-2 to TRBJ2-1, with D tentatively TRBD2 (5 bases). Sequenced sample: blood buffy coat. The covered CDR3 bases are TGCGCCAGTCGGGGAAGCTCCTACAATGAG. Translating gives CASRGSSYNE. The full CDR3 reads CASRGSSYNEQFF.